The present TCR beta chain was sequenced within a study of cytomegalovirus exposure and HLA in healthy donors (TCRdb year 2017). Looking at the study overall: According to a later analysis, one platform produced both the 110 or so validation repertoires and the 720 or so repertoires of the first cohort. The study was designed to test whether signatures of past pathogen exposure could be identified by cataloging public T cell receptors. In addition to the first cohort of around 670 subjects, a separate validation cohort of under 150 different subjects was used. High-throughput TCR immunosequencing, statistical association of individual TCRs with disease status, and machine learning were combined to predict cytomegalovirus infection status. Overall results and qualifications from the work: In vitro tests confirmed that a few of the cytomegalovirus-associated TCR beta chains recognize cytomegalovirus antigens. In both the original and validation cohorts, the classifier was reported to diagnose cytomegalovirus status with high specificity and sensitivity. A later analysis found that TCRs clustered in the first cohort also tended to co-occur in the approximately 120 validation repertoires, with approximately 94% of cluster scores above 0. The authors suggested that the approach could potentially be extended to other disease states and immunological phenotypes. A total of 150 to 200 TCR beta chains were listed by the study as associated with cytomegalovirus. Most TCR sequences were seen in very few donors, while some public TCRs were found in many individuals. The validation cohort had no HLA typing available for a later analysis, so co-occurrence within that cohort was assessed over all 120 or so repertoires.

Separate from the roughly 700-subject first cohort, the validation cohort of 90 to 150 subjects was the group to which the donors belonged. About this clone: Its antigen specificity is not known. Per-base quality was not reported, and no clone a single base away is much larger than it.

CDR1 and CDR2, looked up from the germline V gene, are SGHDT and YYEEEE. Reading from cysteine to phenylalanine, the CDR3 counts 17 amino acids. Only the CDR3 portion is preserved as DNA: 51 bases, with reading frame beginning at the first base. Unmatched junction bases come to 5, with V trimmed by 4 bases and J by 0 bases. The library relied on the immunoSEQ multiplex PCR assay. Per the source publication's procedure: A statistical classification framework was developed to diagnose cytomegalovirus status using the catalog of TCR beta chain sequences. TCRdb took this table from immuneACCESS and kept in-frame rearrangements with V and J called. Such tables lack part of the clones; where checked against another copy, unresolved V genes explain under half of the gap, and the rest is unexplained. For V, J and clone size, that table is used; D and trimming come from the DNA. The sample has tens of thousands of clones on record, roughly 96% of them singletons. 0.78% of the sample lies in the top ten.

The sequence was collected from a man younger than 35 in good health and CMV-seronegative. The chain is made from TRBV5-6 and TRBJ2-1, with 12 bases matching TRBD2. Sequencing was performed on PBMCs. The CDR3: CASSLAGGPSSYNEQFF. The DNA sequence follows: TGTGCCAGCAGCCTAGCGGGAGGGCCCAGCTCCTACAATGAGCAGTTCTTC.